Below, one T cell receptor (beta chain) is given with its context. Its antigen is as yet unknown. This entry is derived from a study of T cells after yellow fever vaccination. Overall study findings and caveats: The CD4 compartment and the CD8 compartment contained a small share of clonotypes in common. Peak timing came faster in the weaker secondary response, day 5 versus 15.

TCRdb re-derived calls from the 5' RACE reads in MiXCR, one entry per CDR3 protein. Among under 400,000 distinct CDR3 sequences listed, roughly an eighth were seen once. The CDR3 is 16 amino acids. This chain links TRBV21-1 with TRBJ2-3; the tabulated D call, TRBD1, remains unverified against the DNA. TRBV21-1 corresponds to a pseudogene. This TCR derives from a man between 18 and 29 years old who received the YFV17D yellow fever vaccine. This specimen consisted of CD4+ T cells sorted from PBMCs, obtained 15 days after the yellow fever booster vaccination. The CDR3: CASRGEWGLVIDTQYF. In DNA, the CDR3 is TGTGCCAGCAGAGGGGAGTGGGGGCTAGTGATAGATACGCAGTATTTT.